This section outlines one TCR beta chain sequence together with its context. This sample also contains other DNA sequences that code for the same CDR3. The protocol was immunoSEQ multiplex PCR, while the TCRdb copy is restricted to in-frame clones and leaves out a portion. The data show about 2.1 million clones, around 93% seen once. The sample is drawn from a study of shared clonotypes between healthy human individuals. Germline assignment: CDR1 SGDLS and CDR2 YYNGEE. The CDR3 has 14 residues. V lost 2 bases, J lost 1 base, and 2 bases stayed unmatched. As defined, naive CD8 cells were CD45RO-negative and positively selected for CCR7, with terminally differentiated effector memory CD45RA+ cells excluded.

The chain joins TRBV9 to TRBJ2-5, with 7 bases lining up with TRBD1. This receptor was obtained from a young man in good health. Some clones in this sample may be carry-over from other donors' samples. Sequenced input: naive CD8+ T cells from PBMCs. The CDR3 coding sequence is TGTGCCAGCAGCGTTGGGGACAGCCAAGAGACCCAGTACTTC. Translated, it gives CASSVGDSQETQYF.